The clone carrying this T cell receptor (beta chain) was counted between two and nine times. Antigen specificity is unknown. The entry originates in a study of CD8 T cells in ankylosing spondylitis. This CDR3 contains 13 residues. Germline lookup yields CDR1 LNHDA and CDR2 SQIVND (reference sequence). V lost 7 bases to trimming and J lost 0 bases, with 9 bases between them. General observations from the study: Characteristic, it appeared, of ankylosing spondylitis blood was a TCR beta motif of 7 or 8 highly homologous variants. Peripheral blood held disease-linked clones only at relatively low frequency, and these were CD8+. Matched synovial fluid from ankylosing spondylitis patients was reported to be enriched for disease-linked clones.

Quantitative barcoded 5'-RACE was used to prepare TCR beta libraries. From the 5' RACE reads, TCRdb called clonotypes with MiXCR, one entry per CDR3 protein. This table has approximately 220,000 distinct CDR3 sequences, around 20% appearing once. This receptor was obtained from a male donor with ankylosing spondylitis. Sample: blood, either unsorted or a sorted T cell fraction (not recorded which). The chain recombines TRBV19 with TRBJ1-2; no firm D call. CDR3 nucleotides: TGTGCCAGTATGGGAACAGCTAACTATGGCTACACCTTC. Protein: CASMGTANYGYTF.